This T cell receptor (beta chain) was found in a study of T cell repertoires in cytomegalovirus infection. V dropped 4 bases and J dropped 5; count of bases not matched to a gene: 6. Germline lookup yields CDR1 SGHTA and CDR2 FQGNSA. The CDR3 spans 14 residues. This clonotype was counted only a few times. Antigen: not known. TCRdb passed the reads through MiXCR, listing each CDR3 protein once. Of around 430,000 distinct CDR3 sequences listed, under 55% are singletons. The rearrangement uses TRBV7-2 and TRBJ2-3; 7 bases agree with TRBD2. This clonotype was sampled from a human donor in good health (CMV status not recorded). Some clones in this sample may be carry-over from other donors' samples. This specimen was cultured PBMCs, taken from culture after CMV antigen stimulation. CDR3 protein: CASSWTRGGDTQYF. In nucleotides, the CDR3 is TGTGCCAGCAGCTGGACTAGGGGAGGAGATACGCAGTATTTT.